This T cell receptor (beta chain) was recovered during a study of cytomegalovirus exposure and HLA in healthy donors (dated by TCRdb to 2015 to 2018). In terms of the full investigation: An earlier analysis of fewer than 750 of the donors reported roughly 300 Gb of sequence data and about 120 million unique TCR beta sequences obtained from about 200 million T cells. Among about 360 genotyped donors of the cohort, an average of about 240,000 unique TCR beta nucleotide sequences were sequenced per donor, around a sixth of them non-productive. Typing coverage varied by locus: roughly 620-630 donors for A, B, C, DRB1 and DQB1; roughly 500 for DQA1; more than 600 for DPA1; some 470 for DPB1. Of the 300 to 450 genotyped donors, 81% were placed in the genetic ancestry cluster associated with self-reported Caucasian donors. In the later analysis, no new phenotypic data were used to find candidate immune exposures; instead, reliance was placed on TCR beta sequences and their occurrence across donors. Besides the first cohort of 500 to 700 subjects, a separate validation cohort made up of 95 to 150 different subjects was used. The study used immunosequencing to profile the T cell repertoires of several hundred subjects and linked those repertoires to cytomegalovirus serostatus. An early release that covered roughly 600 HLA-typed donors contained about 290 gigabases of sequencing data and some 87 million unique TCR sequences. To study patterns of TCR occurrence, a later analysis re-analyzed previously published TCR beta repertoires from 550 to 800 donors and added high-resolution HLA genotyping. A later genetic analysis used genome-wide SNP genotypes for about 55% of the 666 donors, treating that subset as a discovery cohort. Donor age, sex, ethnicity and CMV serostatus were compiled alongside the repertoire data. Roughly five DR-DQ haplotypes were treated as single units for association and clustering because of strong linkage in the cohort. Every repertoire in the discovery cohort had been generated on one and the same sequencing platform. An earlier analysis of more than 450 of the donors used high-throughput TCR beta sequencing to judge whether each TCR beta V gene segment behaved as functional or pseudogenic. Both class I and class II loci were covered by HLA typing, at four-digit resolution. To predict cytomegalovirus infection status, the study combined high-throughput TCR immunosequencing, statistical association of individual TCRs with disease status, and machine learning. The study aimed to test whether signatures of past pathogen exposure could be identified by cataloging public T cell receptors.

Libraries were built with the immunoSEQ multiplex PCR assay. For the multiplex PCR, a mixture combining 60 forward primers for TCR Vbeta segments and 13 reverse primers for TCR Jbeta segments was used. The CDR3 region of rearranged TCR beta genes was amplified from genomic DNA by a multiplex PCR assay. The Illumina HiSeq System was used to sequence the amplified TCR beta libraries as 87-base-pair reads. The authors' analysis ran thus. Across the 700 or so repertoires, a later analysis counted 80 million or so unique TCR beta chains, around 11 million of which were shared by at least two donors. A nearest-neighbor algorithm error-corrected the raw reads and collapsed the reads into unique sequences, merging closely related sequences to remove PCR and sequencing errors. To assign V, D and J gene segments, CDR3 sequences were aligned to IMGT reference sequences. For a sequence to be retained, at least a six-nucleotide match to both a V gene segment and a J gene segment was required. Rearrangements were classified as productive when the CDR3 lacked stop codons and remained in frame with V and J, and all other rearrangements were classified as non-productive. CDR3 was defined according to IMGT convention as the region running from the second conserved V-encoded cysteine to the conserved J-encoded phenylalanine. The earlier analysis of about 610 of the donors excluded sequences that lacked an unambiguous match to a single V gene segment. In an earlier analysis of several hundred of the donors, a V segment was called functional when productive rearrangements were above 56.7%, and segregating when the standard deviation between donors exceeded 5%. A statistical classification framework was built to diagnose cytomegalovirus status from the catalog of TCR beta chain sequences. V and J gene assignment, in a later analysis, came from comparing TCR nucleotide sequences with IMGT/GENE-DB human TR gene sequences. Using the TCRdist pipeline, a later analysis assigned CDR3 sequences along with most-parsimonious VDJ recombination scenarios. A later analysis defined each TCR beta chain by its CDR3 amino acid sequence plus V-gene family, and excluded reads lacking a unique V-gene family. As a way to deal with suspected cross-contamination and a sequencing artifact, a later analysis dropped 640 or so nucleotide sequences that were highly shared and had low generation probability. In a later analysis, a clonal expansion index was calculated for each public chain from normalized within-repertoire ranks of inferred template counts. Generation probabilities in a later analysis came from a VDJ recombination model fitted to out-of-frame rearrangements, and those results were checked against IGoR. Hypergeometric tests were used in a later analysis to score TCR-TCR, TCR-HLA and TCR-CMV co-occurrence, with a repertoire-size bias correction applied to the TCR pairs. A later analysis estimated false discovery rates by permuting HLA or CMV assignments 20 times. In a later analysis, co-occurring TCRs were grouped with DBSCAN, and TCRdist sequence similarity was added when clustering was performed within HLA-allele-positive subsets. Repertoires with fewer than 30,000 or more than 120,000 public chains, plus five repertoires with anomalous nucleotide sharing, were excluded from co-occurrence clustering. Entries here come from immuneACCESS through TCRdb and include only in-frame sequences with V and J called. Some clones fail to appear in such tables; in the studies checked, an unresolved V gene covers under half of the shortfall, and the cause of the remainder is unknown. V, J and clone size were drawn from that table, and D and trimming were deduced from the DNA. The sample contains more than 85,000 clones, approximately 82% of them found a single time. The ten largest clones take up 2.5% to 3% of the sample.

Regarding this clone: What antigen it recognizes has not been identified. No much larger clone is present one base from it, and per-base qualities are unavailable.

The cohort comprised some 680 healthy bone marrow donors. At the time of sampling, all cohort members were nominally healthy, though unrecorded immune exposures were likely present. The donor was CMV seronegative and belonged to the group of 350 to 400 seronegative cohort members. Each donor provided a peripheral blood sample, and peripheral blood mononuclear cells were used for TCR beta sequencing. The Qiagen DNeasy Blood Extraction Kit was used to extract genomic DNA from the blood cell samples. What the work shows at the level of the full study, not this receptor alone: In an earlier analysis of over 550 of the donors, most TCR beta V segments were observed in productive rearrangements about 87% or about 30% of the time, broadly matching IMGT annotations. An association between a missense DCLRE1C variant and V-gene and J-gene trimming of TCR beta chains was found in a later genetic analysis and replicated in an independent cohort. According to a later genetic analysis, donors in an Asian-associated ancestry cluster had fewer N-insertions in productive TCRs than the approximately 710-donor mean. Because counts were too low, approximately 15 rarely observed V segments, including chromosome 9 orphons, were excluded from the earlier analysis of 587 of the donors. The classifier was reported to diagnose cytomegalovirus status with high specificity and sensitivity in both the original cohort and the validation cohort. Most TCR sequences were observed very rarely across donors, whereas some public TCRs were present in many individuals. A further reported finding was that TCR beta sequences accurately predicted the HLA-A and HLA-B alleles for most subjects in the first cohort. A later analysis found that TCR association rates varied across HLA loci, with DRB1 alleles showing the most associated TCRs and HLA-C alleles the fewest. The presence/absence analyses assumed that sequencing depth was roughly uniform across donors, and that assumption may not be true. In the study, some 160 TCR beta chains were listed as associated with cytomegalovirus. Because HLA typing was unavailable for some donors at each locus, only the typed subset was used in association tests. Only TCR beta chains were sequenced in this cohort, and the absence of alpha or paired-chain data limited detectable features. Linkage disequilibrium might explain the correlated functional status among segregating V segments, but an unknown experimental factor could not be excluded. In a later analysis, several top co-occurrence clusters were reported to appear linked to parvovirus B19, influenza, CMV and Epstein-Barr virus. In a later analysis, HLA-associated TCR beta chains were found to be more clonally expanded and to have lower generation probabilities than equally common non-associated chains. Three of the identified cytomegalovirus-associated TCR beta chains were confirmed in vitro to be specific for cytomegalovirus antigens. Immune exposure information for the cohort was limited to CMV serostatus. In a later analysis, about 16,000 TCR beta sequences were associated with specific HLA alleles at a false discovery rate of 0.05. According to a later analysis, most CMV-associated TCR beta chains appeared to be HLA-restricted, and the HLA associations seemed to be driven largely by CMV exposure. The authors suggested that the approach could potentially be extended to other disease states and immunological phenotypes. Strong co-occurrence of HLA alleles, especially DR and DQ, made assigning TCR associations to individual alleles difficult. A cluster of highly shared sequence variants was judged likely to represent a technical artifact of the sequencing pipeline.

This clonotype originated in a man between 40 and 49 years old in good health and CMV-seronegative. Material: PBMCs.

At the DNA level, the sequence is TGTGCCAGCAGCCCCCGACAGGGAGATAATTCACCCCTCCACTTT. This codes for CASSPRQGDNSPLHF. Recombination connected TRBV9 to TRBJ1-6, with TRBD1 matching 7 junction bases. V is trimmed back by 4 bases and J by 5 bases, and the junction contains 6 bases that no gene match accounts for. Via the germline V gene, CDR1 is SGDLS and CDR2 YYNGEE. From its cysteine to its phenylalanine, the CDR3 spans 15 amino acids. Kept here is only the CDR3 DNA, which spans 45 bases and is read in frame from base 1.